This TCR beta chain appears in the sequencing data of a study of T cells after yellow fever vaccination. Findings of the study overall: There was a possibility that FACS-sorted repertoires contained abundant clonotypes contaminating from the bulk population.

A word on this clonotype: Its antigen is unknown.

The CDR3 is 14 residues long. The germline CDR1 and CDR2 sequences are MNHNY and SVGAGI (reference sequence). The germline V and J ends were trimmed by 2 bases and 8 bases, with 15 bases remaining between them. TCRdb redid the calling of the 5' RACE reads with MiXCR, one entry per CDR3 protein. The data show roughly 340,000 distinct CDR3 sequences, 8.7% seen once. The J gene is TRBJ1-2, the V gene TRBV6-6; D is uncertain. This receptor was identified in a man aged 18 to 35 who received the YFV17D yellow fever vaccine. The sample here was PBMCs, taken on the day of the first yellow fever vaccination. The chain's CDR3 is CASSYPRTAAGYTF. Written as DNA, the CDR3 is TGTGCCAGCAGTTACCCCCGGACGGCCGCGGGCTACACCTTC.